This T cell receptor beta chain was retrieved from a study of T-cell reconstitution after alpha-beta-depleted transplantation in children. Trimming at V came to 1 base and at J to 9 bases, leaving 8 bases not matched to a gene. Germline V lookup: CDR1 LGHNA, CDR2 YSLEER. The CDR3 covers 16 residues. This clonotype was observed many times. For TCRbeta, the library was prepared with unique molecular identifiers. TCRdb re-derived calls from the PCR reads in MiXCR, one entry per CDR3 protein. The sample includes a few hundred thousand distinct CDR3 sequences, under 13% seen only once; the top ten take 2.4%.

The receptor was derived from a human donor who donated a stem cell graft to a child with acute lymphoblastic leukemia. The chain combines TRBV4-3 with TRBJ2-3, with 12 bases identical to TRBD2. This sample comprised PBMCs from the stem cell graft donor, obtained from the stem cell graft. The CDR3 protein is CASSQGRLAGVGTQYF. In DNA, the CDR3 is TGCGCCAGCAGCCAAGGGCGACTAGCGGGAGTAGGCACGCAGTATTTT.